The 25 T cell receptor beta chains below all came from one sample that was sequenced in a study of technical replicates of blood from several donors. Assay used: immunoSEQ multiplex PCR; TCRdb lists only in-frame clones, some missing. The sample includes more than 45,000 clones, about 95% seen only once; the top ten take around 3%. The sample consisted of PBMCs. These receptors were collected from a human donor in good health. Some clones in this sample may be carry-over from other donors' samples.

The rearrangement uses TRBV11-2 and TRBJ2-7, with 8 positions matching TRBD2. J gave up 1 base and V 5 bases, and 7 bases lay outside the gene matches. This CDR3 contains 15 residues. From germline, CDR1 is SGHAT and CDR2 FQNNGV. The CDR3 reads CASSARGGPSYEQYF. CDR3 in DNA: TGTGCCAGCAGCGCCCGCGGGGGGCCGTCCTACGAGCAGTACTTC.

Regarding this clone: In this CDR3 the conserved last residue, phenylalanine or tryptophan, is missing, so a read error is likely. The DNA is omitted, as the CDR3 cannot be located on it reliably, and the CDR3 follows TCRdb's listing. The rearrangement uses TRBV7-9 and TRBJ2-4; no check of the table's D call, TRBD2, against the DNA was made. Germline CDR1 is SEHNR and CDR2 is FQNEAQ (reference sequence). The CDR3 region is 11 residues in length, termini included. The CDR3 reads CASSSPGDLRL.

The rearrangement links TRBV28 to TRBJ2-7, with 9 bases that match TRBD1. CDR3 size: 15 residues. Germline lookup yields CDR1 MDHEN and CDR2 SYDVKM. Germline trimming cut 5 bases from V and 4 bases from J; bases unmatched to any gene: 9. The CDR3 DNA is TGTGCCAGCAGTGCCCCAGGGACAGGGTCTTACGAGCAGTACTTC. Residues: CASSAPGTGSYEQYF.

This clone was counted a single time. The V call is TRBV13, the J call TRBJ2-3, with 16 positions matching TRBD2. Germline assignment: CDR1 PRHDT and CDR2 FYEKMQ (reference sequence). CDR3 length: 16 residues. V lost 5 bases, J lost 5 bases, and 4 bases stayed unmatched. In nucleotides, the CDR3 is TGTGCCAGCAGCAAGGGACTAGCGGGGGGGGAAGATACGCAGTATTTT. It is translated as CASSKGLAGGEDTQYF.

J is TRBJ2-4 and V is TRBV4-2; D may be TRBD2 (6 bases). Germline V gene lookup returns CDR1 LGHNA and CDR2 YNFKEQ. This CDR3 spans 12 amino acids. Trimming left V 6 bases short and J 10 bases short, with 13 bases between. Here the CDR3 DNA reads TGTGCCAGCAGGGGGCGGGATGGGATTCAGTACTTC. It encodes CASRGRDGIQYF.

The rearrangement links TRBV27 to TRBJ2-7; 8 positions agree with TRBD1. This CDR3 is 13 amino acids long. CDR1 and CDR2 from the germline V gene are MNHEY and SMNVEV (reference sequence). J lost 5 bases, V lost 8 bases, and 8 bases had no gene match. Written as DNA, the CDR3 is TGTGCCAGCCTTAACCCCAGGGGGCACGAGCAGTACTTC. This codes for CASLNPRGHEQYF.

This clone has only one observation. The chain joins TRBV7-6 to TRBJ2-3; tentatively, D is TRBD1 (6 bases). This CDR3 is 15 amino acids long. Germline lookup yields CDR1 SGHVS and CDR2 FNYEAQ. V was pared by 2 bases and J by 3 bases, with 12 bases between. DNA for the CDR3: TGTGCCAGCAGCTTATCCGGACAGAGAACAGATACGCAGTATTTT. Translation: CASSLSGQRTDTQYF.

The chain links TRBV6-1 to TRBJ2-1, with D perhaps matching TRBD2 (6 bases). Germline CDR1 is MNHNS and CDR2 is SASEGT. The CDR3 runs to 15 residues. V lost 3 bases, J lost 9 bases, and 18 bases lay in between. The CDR3 nucleotides are TGTGCCAGCAGTGATTCCGGGACTCCCTTCGTTGAGCAGTTCTTC. This sequence encodes CASSDSGTPFVEQFF.

J is TRBJ1-4 and V is TRBV7-9, with TRBD1 matching 9 bases. Losses at the gene ends were 5 bases for V and 8 bases for J; bases not matched to a gene: 12. The CDR3 spans 16 residues. CDR1 is SEHNR and CDR2 is FQNEAQ in the germline V gene (reference sequence). In nucleotides, the CDR3 is TGTGCCAGCAGCCTAAGTACGGGACAGGGTCGAGAAAAACTGTTTTTT. This sequence encodes CASSLSTGQGREKLFF.

This chain connects TRBV5-1 to TRBJ2-2, with TRBD2 matching 7 bases. The length of the CDR3 is 15 residues. In germline, CDR1 is SGHRS, CDR2 YFSETQ. The ends lost 0 bases at V and 2 bases at J; junction bases unmatched: 1. CDR3 coding DNA: TGCGCCAGCAGCTTGGGACTAGCCAACACCGGGGAGCTGTTTTTT. The encoded protein is CASSLGLANTGELFF.

J is TRBJ1-2 and V is TRBV2; D unclear. There are 12 residues in the CDR3. Germline V gene sequence: CDR1 SNHLY, CDR2 FYNNEI. V gave up 3 bases and J gave up 8 bases, with 10 bases separating them. CDR3 loop: CASSESSWGYTF. The CDR3 DNA follows: TGTGCCAGCAGTGAGAGCTCCTGGGGCTACACCTTC.

The V and J genes are TRBV27 and TRBJ2-7, with 8 positions matching TRBD1. This CDR3 has 16 residues. The ends lost 5 bases at V and 0 bases at J; junction bases unmatched: 9. CDR1 is MNHEY, CDR2 SMNVEV, per germline (reference sequence). CDR3 sequence: CASSPRGQGYSYEQYF. CDR3 coding DNA: TGTGCCAGCAGTCCACGCGGACAGGGATACTCCTACGAGCAGTACTTC.

V gene TRBV27 combines with J gene TRBJ2-7; the match to TRBD1 covers 11 bases. The CDR3 runs to 15 residues. Germline assignment: CDR1 MNHEY and CDR2 SMNVEV (reference sequence). The V gene end was trimmed by 5 bases and the J gene end by 4 bases; junction bases not matched to a gene: 7. CDR3 sequence reads: CASSNGQGAFYEQYF. DNA for the CDR3: TGTGCCAGCAGTAACGGACAGGGGGCGTTTTACGAGCAGTACTTC.

This rearrangement joins TRBV6-5 to TRBJ2-5; TRBD2 agrees at 10 bases. The V and J ends lost 6 bases and 2 bases, in that order; junction bases with no gene match: 6. CDR1 MNHEY and CDR2 SVGAGI come from the germline V gene. The length of the CDR3 is 15 residues. In nucleotides, the CDR3 is TGTGCCAGCAGAAACATACTAGCGGGGCAAGAGACCCAGTACTTC. Residues: CASRNILAGQETQYF.

This clone was counted a single time. This chain uses TRBV11-2 with TRBJ2-5; TRBD2 matches 10 bases. Germline CDR1 is SGHAT and CDR2 is FQNNGV. The CDR3 is 17 amino acids. V shed 0 bases, J shed 0 bases, and the junction held 4 bases outside the gene matches. CDR3 protein: CASSLEASGGNQETQYF. CDR3 nucleotides: TGTGCCAGCAGCTTAGAAGCTAGCGGGGGAAACCAAGAGACCCAGTACTTC.

J is TRBJ1-2 and V is TRBV7-3; D is uncertain. The CDR3 runs to 13 residues. Germline V lookup: CDR1 SGHTA, CDR2 FQGTGA. V was pared by 1 base and J by 7 bases, with 10 bases between. CDR3 sequence reads: CASSLKAGSGYTF. CDR3 DNA sequence: TGTGCCAGCAGCTTAAAAGCAGGCTCTGGCTACACCTTC. The entire variable domain, with the rest obtained from reference TRBV7-3 and TRBJ1-2, is as follows: GAGVSQTPSNKVTEKGKYVELRCDPISGHTALYWYRQSLGQGPEFLIYFQGTGAADDSGLPNDRFFAVRPEGSVSTLKIQRTERGDSAVYLCASSLKAGSGYTFGSGTRLTVV.

This clone has only one observation. The chain combines TRBV5-1 with TRBJ2-1; TRBD2 matches at 14 bases. Germline-derived CDR1 and CDR2 are SGHRS and YFSETQ. This CDR3 region has 15 residues. J gave up 10 bases and V 3 bases, and 6 bases lay outside the gene matches. The CDR3 loop is CASSYGLAGGAEQFF. CDR3 bases: TGCGCCAGCAGCTATGGACTAGCGGGAGGTGCGGAGCAGTTCTTC.

This chain links TRBV10-3 with TRBJ1-2; 7 bases line up with TRBD1. The germline V gene has CDR1 ENHRY and CDR2 SYGVKD. CDR3 length equals 15 residues. V shed 6 bases and J 0 bases; nucleotides not matched to a gene: 7. CDR3 residues: CAIREGQATNYGYTF. Written as DNA, the CDR3 is TGTGCCATCAGAGAAGGACAGGCCACTAACTATGGCTACACCTTC.

The chain combines TRBV5-4 with TRBJ1-1; the match to TRBD1 covers 9 bases. This CDR3 has 16 amino acids. Trimming cost V 3 bases and J 7 bases; bases outside gene matches: 13. From germline, CDR1 is SGHNT and CDR2 YYREEE (reference sequence). The CDR3 DNA follows: TGTGCCAGCAGCTCCGGACAGGGGCCGTTTGGGGGTGAAGCTTTCTTT. Its translation is CASSSGQGPFGGEAFF.

The gene calls are TRBV6-5 and TRBJ2-7; 9 bases are a match to TRBD2. J lost 6 bases, V lost 0 bases, and 9 bases had no gene match. CDR3 length: 16 amino acids. Looked up from germline, CDR1 is MNHEY and CDR2 is SVGAGI. In nucleotides, the CDR3 is TGTGCCAGCAGTTACTCGAGTGCTAGCGGGAATCTCGAGCAGTACTTC. This encodes CASSYSSASGNLEQYF.

The V call is TRBV7-3, the J call TRBJ2-7; a weak D match, TRBD2 (5 bases). Germline V gives CDR1 SGHTA, CDR2 FQGTGA. The length of the CDR3 is 13 residues. V was trimmed by 5 bases and J by 3 bases, leaving 11 bases between them. The CDR3 DNA is TGTGCCAGCAGCCCCGCGGGTTTCTACGAGCAGTACTTC. The encoded protein is CASSPAGFYEQYF.

J is TRBJ2-7 and V is TRBV4-2, with TRBD2 matching over 10 bases. This CDR3 is built from 15 residues. V lost 3 bases and J lost 4; bases outside the gene matches: 6. The germline V gene has CDR1 LGHNA and CDR2 YNFKEQ. The CDR3 DNA reads as TGTGCCAGCAGCCAGGAACTAGCGGGGTCGTACGAGCAGTACTTC. Encoded protein: CASSQELAGSYEQYF.

This clone was picked up one time. This chain links TRBV29-1 with TRBJ2-5, with TRBD2 matching 7 bases. The CDR3 loop spans 12 amino acids. V shed 7 bases, J shed 4 bases, and the junction held 6 bases outside the gene matches. Germline CDR1 reads SQVTM; CDR2 reads ANQGSEA. CDR3 DNA sequence: TGCAGCGCGTCCGGGGAGGGAGAGACCCAGTACTTC. Translation gives CSASGEGETQYF. The full variable domain, rest sourced from reference TRBV29-1 and TRBJ2-5, is SAVISQKPSRDICQRGTSLTIQCQVDSQVTMMFWYRQQPGQSLTLIATANQGSEATYESGFVIDKFPISRPNLTFSTLTVSNMSPEDSSIYLCSASGEGETQYFGPGTRLLVL.

This chain uses TRBV30 with TRBJ2-1; 11 bases align to TRBD2. V shed 4 bases, J shed 5 bases, and the junction held 7 bases outside the gene matches. This CDR3 is built from 15 residues. The V gene's germline CDR1 is GTSNPN and CDR2 SVGIG (reference sequence). In DNA form, the CDR3 reads TGTGCCTGGATGGAGAGACTAGCGGGAAACAATGAGCAGTTCTTC. It codes for CAWMERLAGNNEQFF.

This clone was observed a single time. V is TRBV15 and J is TRBJ2-5; 11 bases are a match to TRBD1. CDR3 length equals 18 residues. Germline V gene data show CDR1 as LNHNV and CDR2 as YYDKDF (reference sequence). V shed 2 bases, J shed 2 bases, and the junction held 10 bases outside the gene matches. The CDR3: CATSRSWTGGWWQETQYF. CDR3 DNA sequence: TGTGCCACCAGCAGATCCTGGACAGGGGGCTGGTGGCAAGAGACCCAGTACTTC.